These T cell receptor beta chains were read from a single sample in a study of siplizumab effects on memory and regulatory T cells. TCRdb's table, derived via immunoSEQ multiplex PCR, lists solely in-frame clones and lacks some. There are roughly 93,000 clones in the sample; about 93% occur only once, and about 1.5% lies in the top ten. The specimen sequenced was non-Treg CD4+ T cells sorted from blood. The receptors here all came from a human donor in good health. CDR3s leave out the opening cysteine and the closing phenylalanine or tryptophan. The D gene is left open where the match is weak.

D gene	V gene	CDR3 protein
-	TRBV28	ASSGARGTEAF
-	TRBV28	AIAFSYGYT
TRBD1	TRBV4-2	ASNRDRGSGNTIY
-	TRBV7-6	ASSLGIQGGNTIY
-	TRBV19	ASSMSGGFSTDTQY
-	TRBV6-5	ASSYSLYEKLF
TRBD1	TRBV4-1	ASSQVDRGFGNTIY
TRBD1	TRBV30	ACRIDRGMYEQY
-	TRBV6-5	ASSYSNGGHNTQY
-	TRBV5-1	ASSFLGGNTGELF
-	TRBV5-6	ASSLGGEDNEKLF
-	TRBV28	ASSLGGLLNTEAF
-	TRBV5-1	ASSLVRAREQF
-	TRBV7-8	ASSSPPDTQY
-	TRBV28	ASKGGVYNEQF
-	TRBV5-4	ASSLVGQNNEQF
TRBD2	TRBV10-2	ASSDRSLAGGPGTQY
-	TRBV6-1	ASSEPGLPPDEQF
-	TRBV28	ASRHVHEQY
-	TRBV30	AWSKTSAYTQY
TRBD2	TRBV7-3	ASSPEEASGRYNEQF
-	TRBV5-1	ASRPITGPTEAF
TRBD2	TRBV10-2	ASSGTSGREY